The TCR beta chain under discussion was sequenced for a study of molecular identifiers for immune sequencing clone quantification. Study at large: Four of five RNA aliquots from around 18,000 or 91,000 naive CD8 T cells were sequenced. Study-wide results and limits: Researchers reportedly could pick up spiked Jurkat TCR RNA from one cell mixed into one million naive cells.

Each CDR3 protein is one row after TCRdb ran MiXCR on the PCR reads. The table shows about half a million distinct CDR3 sequences, with about a quarter occurring only once. The CDR3 has 17 amino acids. Germline CDR1 and CDR2: SNHLY and FYNNEI. V dropped 2 bases and J dropped 4; count of bases not matched to a gene: 13. Worth noting for this clonotype: What it binds is not known.

Using a CD8+CD4-CCR7+CD45RA+ phenotype, naive CD8 T cells were sorted. Material for sequencing was naive CD8+ T cells from blood, with Jurkat cell RNA spiked in. Regarding subset: FACS-sorted CD8+CD4-CCR7+CD45RA+ naive T cells. The gene calls are TRBV2 and TRBJ2-5, with 7 positions matching TRBD2. The TCR sequence derives from a human donor in good health. Some libraries in this study had Jurkat cell RNA spiked in. CDR3 region: CASSERGLAGPGETQYF. Written as DNA, the CDR3 is TGTGCCAGCAGTGAACGGGGGTTAGCGGGCCCAGGAGAGACCCAGTACTTC.